This TCR beta chain was recovered during a study of response to subunit inactivated influenza vaccine. Study findings and constraints: The authors offered the suggestion that each seasonal influenza vaccination recruits few new T cells.

TCRdb reprocessed the RT-PCR reads with MiXCR, giving one entry per CDR3 protein. Among roughly 700,000 distinct CDR3 sequences, around 14% were seen once, and the ten largest hold around 7.3%. CDR3 length equals 13 residues. From germline, CDR1 is SQVTM and CDR2 ANQGSEA. With 6 bases removed from V and 5 bases from J, the gap between germline ends came to 16 bases. In its sample, this clonotype was seen a few times. Its matching antigen is unknown. The specimen was PBMCs from blood, collected 14 to 15 days before vaccination. The J gene is TRBJ2-5, the V gene TRBV29-1; D uncertain. The sequence derives from a man between 50 and 59 years old who received an inactivated influenza vaccine. CDR3 nucleotide sequence: TGCAGCGTCGTGTACAGCGCACTGGAGACCCAGTACTTC. Its protein product is CSVVYSALETQYF.